Presented here are 24 T cell receptor beta chains from one specimen sequenced in a study of blood T cell repertoires in COVID-19. This table comes from immunoSEQ multiplex PCR, and its TCRdb copy is limited to in-frame clones, with some not included. The sample lists about 160,000 clones, 85% to 95% occurring once. The sequenced sample was peripheral blood. These receptors all stem from a woman aged 55-69 years with COVID-19, enrolled during active disease.

DNA for the CDR3: TGTGCCACCGGCGGGGCAGGGAGAAATCAGCCCCAGCATTTT. Protein: CATGGAGRNQPQHF. The chain is built from TRBV2 and TRBJ1-5; TRBD1 might be the D (5 bases). The V gene lost 10 bases and the J gene lost 4 bases, with 17 bases spanning the gap. The germline V gene has CDR1 SNHLY and CDR2 FYNNEI. The CDR3 runs to 14 residues.

This sequence joins TRBV11-3 and TRBJ2-5, with TRBD1 identical over 10 bases. CDR1 and CDR2 (germline): SGHNT, YENEEA. V dropped 5 bases and J dropped 9; count of bases not matched to a gene: 9. The CDR3 consists of 14 residues. In DNA, the CDR3 is TGTGCCAGCAGCCTTACGGGACAGGGGAAGTCCCAGTACTTC. It yields the protein CASSLTGQGKSQYF.

This rearrangement joins TRBV18 to TRBJ1-1, with D unclear. V lost 6 bases, J lost 1 base, and 9 bases lay in between. Germline V gives CDR1 KGHSH, CDR2 LQKENI. The CDR3 totals 13 residues. Here the CDR3 reads CASSRQANTEAFF. In DNA, the CDR3 is TGTGCCAGCTCTCGACAAGCGAACACTGAAGCTTTCTTT.

This clone occurred once. The V call is TRBV29-1, the J call TRBJ1-1, with 8 bases lining up with TRBD1. The length of the CDR3 is 12 residues. CDR1 and CDR2 from the germline V gene are SQVTM and ANQGSEA. The CDR3 region is CTVQGAGTEAFF. The CDR3 nucleotides are TGCACGGTCCAGGGGGCGGGCACTGAAGCTTTCTTT.

This chain links TRBV30 with TRBJ1-5; 10 bases map to TRBD1. CDR1 is GTSNPN, CDR2 SVGIG, per germline (reference sequence). V lost 5 bases and J lost 2; bases outside the gene matches: 3. The CDR3 spans 14 residues. CDR3 protein: CAWSGTGGNQPQHF. CDR3 DNA: TGTGCCTGGTCCGGGACAGGGGGCAATCAGCCCCAGCATTTT.

The V and J genes are TRBV27 and TRBJ2-1; 9 bases are a match to TRBD2. V was pared by 5 bases and J by 9 bases, with 5 bases of the junction left unmatched. This CDR3 region has 13 residues. CDR1 is MNHEY, CDR2 SMNVEV, per germline (reference sequence). The CDR3 DNA reads as TGTGCCAGCAGTGCGGGACTAGCTGGTGAGCAGTTCTTC. Protein product: CASSAGLAGEQFF.

The CDR3 loop reads CASSKEKFGLTSYEQYF. The CDR3 DNA sequence: TGTGCCAGCAGCAAAGAAAAATTCGGGTTAACCTCCTACGAGCAGTACTTC. The chain recombines TRBV21-1 with TRBJ2-7; TRBD2 is taken as the D call from the table, unchecked against the DNA. TRBV21-1 corresponds to a pseudogene. The CDR3 extends over 17 amino acids.

The chain uses TRBV9 and TRBJ1-1, with unresolved D. Germline CDR1 SGDLS, CDR2 YYNGEE. The CDR3 contains 13 residues. Trimming removed 2 bases from V and 4 bases from J, with 9 bases in between. As DNA, the CDR3 is TGTGCCAGCAGCGTGAGCCAGCGCACTGAAGCTTTCTTT. This gives the protein CASSVSQRTEAFF. Based on the CDR3 plus reference TRBV9 and TRBJ1-1, the full variable domain is DSGVTQTPKHLITATGQRVTLRCSPRSGDLSVYWYQQSLDQGLQFLIQYYNGEERAKGNILERFSAQQFPDLHSELNLSSLELGDSALYFCASSVSQRTEAFFGQGTRLTVV.

V gene TRBV5-6 combines with J gene TRBJ1-6; D is uncertain. V shed 4 bases and J shed 0 bases, with 11 bases lying between them. Germline CDR1 is SGHDT and CDR2 is YYEEEE. This CDR3 region has 16 residues. CDR3 in DNA: TGTGCCAGCAGCCCTCGTCGAGACTCCTATAATTCACCCCTCCACTTT. It translates to CASSPRRDSYNSPLHF.

This clone was observed a handful of times. The chain is built from TRBV5-6 and TRBJ2-7; D call uncertain. The CDR3 contains 15 residues. CDR1 is SGHDT, CDR2 YYEEEE, per germline. The germline V and J ends were trimmed by 0 bases and 0 bases, with 10 bases remaining between them. The CDR3, as DNA: TGTGCCAGCAGCTTGGAGCAGGTCCTCTCCTACGAGCAGTACTTC. Protein product: CASSLEQVLSYEQYF. The full variable domain, in which reference TRBV5-6 and TRBJ2-7 provide the parts outside the CDR3, is DAGVTQSPTHLIKTRGQQVTLRCSPKSGHDTVSWYQQALGQGPQFIFQYYEEEERQRGNFPDRFSGHQFPNYSSELNVNALLLGDSALYLCASSLEQVLSYEQYFGPGTRLTVT.

The chain employs TRBV18 and TRBJ1-6, with 7 positions matching TRBD1. This CDR3 is 14 amino acids long. Germline CDR1 and CDR2: KGHSH and LQKENI. J lost 10 bases, V lost 3 bases, and 6 bases had no gene match. As DNA, the CDR3 is TGTGCCAGCTCACCTAGACAGGGCGAATCACCCCTCCACTTT. Its translation is CASSPRQGESPLHF.

CDR3 sequence: CASSQSTADRILRGAYGYTF. CDR3 coding DNA: TGTGCCAGCAGCCAATCAACCGCGGACAGGATCCTGAGAGGGGCCTATGGCTACACCTTC. The V call is TRBV3-1 (or the pseudogene TRBV3-2), the J call TRBJ1-2, with 7 bases matching TRBD1. Germline CDR1 is LGHDT and CDR2 is YNNKEL (reference sequence). The length of the CDR3 is 20 residues. V lost 2 bases, J lost 4 bases, and 22 bases stayed unmatched.

This chain uses TRBV7-9 with TRBJ2-1; 8 nucleotides line up with TRBD1. The V and J ends lost 3 bases and 7 bases, in that order; junction bases with no gene match: 8. From germline, CDR1 is SEHNR and CDR2 FQNEAQ (reference sequence). This CDR3 comprises 15 residues. DNA of the CDR3: TGTGCCAGCAGCTTGCGTCAGGGGGCGCGAAATGAGCAGTTCTTC. This codes for CASSLRQGARNEQFF.

The chain has TRBV4-3 and TRBJ1-5; D remains unclear. V shed 0 bases and J shed 6 bases, with 6 bases lying between them. Germline CDR1 is LGHNA and CDR2 is YSLEER. CDR3 size: 13 residues. The CDR3 DNA is TGCGCCAGCAGCCAAGATGTCGGTCAGCCCCAGCATTTT. Translated: CASSQDVGQPQHF.

The J gene is TRBJ1-1, the V gene TRBV29-1; no clear D gene. This CDR3 has 13 amino acids. Germline values: CDR1 SQVTM, CDR2 ANQGSEA. V dropped 4 bases and J dropped 5 bases, with 14 bases sitting between them. The CDR3 region is CSVGPGRGTEAFF. The CDR3 DNA follows: TGCAGCGTTGGCCCCGGGAGAGGGACTGAAGCTTTCTTT.

The chain joins TRBV6-5 to TRBJ2-2; 8 bases line up with TRBD1. Germline CDR1 reads MNHEY; CDR2 reads SVGAGI. V lost 10 bases to trimming and J lost 6 bases; unmatched junction nucleotides: 10. This CDR3 region has 14 residues. In DNA form, the CDR3 reads TGTGCCACCCCGGGGGCAGGGGGCTCCGGGGAGCTGTTTTTT. Its protein is CATPGAGGSGELFF.

The chain carries TRBV30 and TRBJ1-5; D is unclear. The germline CDR1 and CDR2 sequences are GTSNPN and SVGIG (reference sequence). V was cut by 2 bases and J by 0 bases, with 8 bases left in between. This CDR3 comprises 14 residues. In DNA form, the CDR3 reads TGTGCCTGGAGTAGGGAGGATAGCAATCAGCCCCAGCATTTT. Its protein product is CAWSREDSNQPQHF.

Turning to this clone: A read error may account for a junction end that differs from germline. This rearrangement joins TRBV7-7 to TRBJ1-3; no clear D. This CDR3 has 15 residues. Germline V gene sequence: CDR1 SSHAT, CDR2 FNYEAQ (reference sequence). CDR3 region: CASSRGSISGNTIYF. Here the CDR3 DNA reads TGTGCTAGCAGCAGAGGGTCGATCTCTGGAAACACCATATATTTT.

This clone was counted between two and nine times. The chain links TRBV4-2 to TRBJ2-7; D is perhaps TRBD1 (6 bases). Per germline, CDR1 LGHNA and CDR2 YNFKEQ. The V end was cut by 1 base, the J end by 0 bases, with 13 bases between. This CDR3 spans 16 amino acids. The CDR3 reads CASSQGWAGVSYEQYF. CDR3 sequence (DNA): TGTGCCAGCAGCCAAGGGTGGGCAGGGGTCTCCTACGAGCAGTACTTC.

The J gene is TRBJ2-7, the V gene TRBV4-3; D might be TRBD2 (7 bases). V was shortened by 0 bases and J by 6 bases, with 12 bases between the two germline ends. The CDR3 is 14 residues long. Germline V lookup: CDR1 LGHNA, CDR2 YSLEER. In nucleotides, the CDR3 is TGCGCCAGCAGCCAAGATCCGGGGGGCCGCGAGCAGTACTTC. As protein: CASSQDPGGREQYF.

This CDR3 is CASSLHFRLVPNNEQFF. As DNA, the CDR3 is TGCGCCAGCAGCTTGCACTTTCGACTAGTCCCGAACAATGAGCAGTTCTTC. The V gene is TRBV5-1, the J gene TRBJ2-1, with D perhaps TRBD2 (6 bases). CDR3 size: 17 residues. CDR1 and CDR2 (germline): SGHRS, YFSETQ. V was cut by 1 base and J by 5 bases, with 19 bases left in between.

The chain employs TRBV10-3 and TRBJ1-1, with 12 bases identical to TRBD1. Germline assignment: CDR1 ENHRY and CDR2 SYGVKD. Germline trimming cut 0 bases from V and 11 bases from J; bases unmatched to any gene: 7. The CDR3 is 15 amino acids. The CDR3 sequence: CAISESGGQGAGAFF. The CDR3 DNA reads TGTGCCATCAGTGAGTCTGGGGGACAGGGGGCCGGCGCTTTCTTT.

This chain connects TRBV3-1 (or the pseudogene TRBV3-2) to TRBJ1-1; the D gene is possibly TRBD1 (6 bases). This CDR3 has 15 residues. V lost 1 base to trimming and J lost 8 bases, with 17 bases between them. Looked up from germline, CDR1 is LGHDT and CDR2 is YNNKEL (reference sequence). The chain's CDR3 is CASSQATDSFPEAFF. The CDR3 DNA sequence: TGTGCCAGCAGCCAAGCAACGGACAGTTTTCCCGAAGCTTTCTTT.

J is TRBJ1-6 and V is TRBV7-3; TRBD1 matches at 9 bases. V trimming: 5 bases; J trimming: 7 bases; junction bases outside the gene matches: 3. This CDR3 region has 14 residues. CDR1 and CDR2 (germline): SGHTA, FQGTGA. The CDR3: CASSRQGGNSPLHF. The CDR3 DNA reads TGTGCCAGCAGCAGACAGGGGGGAAATTCACCCCTCCACTTT.